Below are 8 T cell receptor beta chains sequenced from a single sample in a study of T-cell memory formation after mild COVID-19 (dated by TCRdb to the early 2020s). Library preparation was by 5' RACE. The sequencing machine was an Illumina NovaSeq 6000. TCRdb's own reprocessing of the public reads used fastp at Q25 and MiXCR and kept productive beta chains. All rows with the same CDR3 protein become a single entry with the most common DNA and genes. The sample has approximately 400,000 distinct CDR3 sequences on record, over 15% of them singletons. The ten largest make up about 22% of the sample. Sequences were obtained from PBMCs or a T cell subset sorted from them (not recorded which). The receptor set was obtained from a man between 18 and 35 years old who had mild COVID-19 (a few samples of this study predate the infection). The sample titles of this study are shuffled in the database, so cell type and time point are left out; the donor was told from shared clones.

The CDR3 DNA is TGCAGCGTCTCTAGCGGGGAGGTCGGGGAGCTGTTTTTT. This codes for CSVSSGEVGELFF. The chain uses TRBV29-1 and TRBJ2-2; TRBD2 aligns across 9 bases. V gave up 6 bases and J gave up 7 bases; unmatched junction bases: 6. This CDR3 has 13 residues. In germline, CDR1 is SQVTM, CDR2 ANQGSEA.

In its sample, this clonotype was seen a few times. V gene TRBV5-1 combines with J gene TRBJ2-7, with D uncertain. Germline values: CDR1 SGHRS, CDR2 YFSETQ. The ends were cut back, 0 bases at V and 0 bases at J, with 10 bases in the middle. This CDR3 is built from 15 residues. The CDR3 here is CASSLVGLGSYEQYV. CDR3 sequence (DNA): TGCGCCAGCAGCTTGGTTGGTTTAGGCTCCTACGAGCAGTACGTC.

This clonotype was seen ten or more times. The chain combines TRBV5-1 with TRBJ1-1; TRBD1 aligns across 8 bases. CDR3 length: 12 amino acids. CDR1 and CDR2 (germline): SGHRS, YFSETQ. V was pared by 3 bases and J by 8 bases, with 3 bases of the junction left unmatched. CDR3 protein: CASSSTGEEAFF. DNA for the CDR3: TGCGCCAGCAGCTCGACAGGGGAGGAAGCTTTCTTT.

This clonotype has more than one count but fewer than ten. CDR3 sequence (DNA): TGTGCCAGCACTCCAGGACAGGGAAACACCGGGGAGCTGTTTTTT. Amino acids: CASTPGQGNTGELFF. The chain is built from TRBV9 and TRBJ2-2, with TRBD1 matching 8 bases. Germline CDR1 reads SGDLS; CDR2 reads YYNGEE. J gave up 2 bases and V 6 bases, and 6 bases lay outside the gene matches. The length of the CDR3 is 15 residues.

The V and J genes are TRBV5-1 and TRBJ1-6; D is uncertain. CDR1 SGHRS and CDR2 YFSETQ come from the germline V gene. The CDR3 sequence is 12 residues long. Trimming left V 0 bases short and J 16 bases short, with 11 bases between. In DNA form, the CDR3 reads TGCGCCAGCAGCTTGGACGCCGACCCACTCCACTTT. Translated, it gives CASSLDADPLHF.

This clonotype was found a few times. The rearrangement uses TRBV20-1 and TRBJ1-2; TRBD1 might be the D (5 bases). V shed 3 bases and J shed 4 bases, with 18 bases lying between them. Germline CDR1 reads DFQATT; CDR2 reads SNEGSKA (reference sequence). This CDR3 region has 15 residues. The CDR3, as DNA: TGCAGTGCTAGGAGGGACGGGGACGGGGCCTATGGCTACACCTTC. Encoded protein: CSARRDGDGAYGYTF.

This clonotype was seen at least ten times. The rearrangement uses TRBV5-1 and TRBJ2-3; D unresolved. The length of the CDR3 is 15 residues. The V end lost 2 bases, the J end lost 0 bases, and 10 bases lay between the germline ends. From germline, CDR1 is SGHRS and CDR2 YFSETQ. CDR3 in amino acids: CASSLPTDSTDTQYF. CDR3 sequence (DNA): TGCGCCAGCAGCTTACCCACGGACAGCACAGATACGCAGTATTTT.

Only a few counts were recorded for this clonotype. The chain employs TRBV7-9 and TRBJ2-7; D possibly matches TRBD1 or TRBD2 (5 bases each). Trimming left V 5 bases short and J 2 bases short, with 16 bases between. In germline, CDR1 is SEHNR, CDR2 FQNEAQ (reference sequence). The CDR3 is made up of 15 amino acids. The CDR3 region is CASSADPGPPYEQYF. CDR3 nucleotides: TGTGCCAGCAGCGCCGACCCGGGACCCCCCTACGAGCAGTACTTC.